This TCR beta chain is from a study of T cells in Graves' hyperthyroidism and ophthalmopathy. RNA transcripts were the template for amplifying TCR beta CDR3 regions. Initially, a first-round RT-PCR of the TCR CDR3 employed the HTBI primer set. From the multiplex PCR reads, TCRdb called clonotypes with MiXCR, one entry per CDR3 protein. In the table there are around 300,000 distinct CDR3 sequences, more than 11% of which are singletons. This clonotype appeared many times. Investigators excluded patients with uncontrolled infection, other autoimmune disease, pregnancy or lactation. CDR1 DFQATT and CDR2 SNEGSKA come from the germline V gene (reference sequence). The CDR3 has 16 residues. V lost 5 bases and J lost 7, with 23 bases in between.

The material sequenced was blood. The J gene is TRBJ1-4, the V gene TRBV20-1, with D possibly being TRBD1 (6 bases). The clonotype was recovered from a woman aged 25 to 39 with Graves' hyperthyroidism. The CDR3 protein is CSAPPGGPIQGEKLFF. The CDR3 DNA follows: TGCAGTGCTCCCCCTGGGGGGCCCATTCAGGGTGAAAAACTGTTTTTT.